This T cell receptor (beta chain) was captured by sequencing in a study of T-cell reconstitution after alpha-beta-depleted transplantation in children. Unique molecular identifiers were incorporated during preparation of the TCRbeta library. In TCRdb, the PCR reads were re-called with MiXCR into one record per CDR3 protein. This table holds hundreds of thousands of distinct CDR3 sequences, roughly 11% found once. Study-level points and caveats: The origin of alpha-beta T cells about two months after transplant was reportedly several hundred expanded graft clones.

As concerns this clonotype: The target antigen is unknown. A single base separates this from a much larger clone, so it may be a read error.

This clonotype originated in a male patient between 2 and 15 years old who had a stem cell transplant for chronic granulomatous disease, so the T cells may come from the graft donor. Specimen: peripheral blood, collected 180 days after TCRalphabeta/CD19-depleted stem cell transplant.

CDR3 nucleotides: TGTGCCAGCAGTTCGGCGGGAGTGCAGGAGGCCCAGTACTTC. Translation: CASSSAGVQEAQYF. The rearrangement links TRBV25-1 to TRBJ2-5; 7 bases align to TRBD2. From germline, CDR1 is MGHDK and CDR2 SYGVNS. The V segment lost 5 bases and the J segment 9 bases; nucleotides outside the gene matches: 12. The CDR3 has 14 amino acids.